The text below deals with one T cell receptor (beta chain). Its antigen is not known. From germline, CDR1 is SGHTA and CDR2 FQGNSA. This CDR3 comprises 13 residues. Trimming removed 4 bases from V and 3 bases from J, with 10 bases in between. These data belong to a study of cytomegalovirus exposure and HLA in healthy donors. Study conclusions and caveats: TCR beta V segments were, for the most part, productive about 87% or about 30% of the time in an earlier analysis.

At the time of sampling, donors were nominally healthy, though unrecorded immune exposures were likely. The PCR used 60 Vbeta and 13 Jbeta primers. Clones were sequenced by immunoSEQ multiplex PCR, and TCRdb holds only the in-frame ones, with some missing. The repertoire holds about 110,000 clones, less than 80% seen once, with 2% to 2.5% in the top ten. Sequences were obtained from PBMCs. The chain recombines TRBV7-2 with TRBJ2-7; D uncertain. This clonotype was obtained from a young woman in good health and CMV-seronegative. CDR3 bases: TGTGCCAGCAGCTACCGTAAGAGCTACGAGCAGTACTTC. Protein product: CASSYRKSYEQYF.